Presented here are 18 T cell receptor beta chains from one specimen sequenced in a study of blood T cell repertoires in COVID-19. Libraries were prepared by immunoSEQ multiplex PCR; TCRdb keeps only in-frame clonotypes and omits some of them. The sample includes 75,000 to 100,000 clones, roughly 79% of them seen just once. Input material: peripheral blood. Receptor source: a woman older than 75 with acute or convalescent COVID-19.

The chain is built from TRBV7-2 and TRBJ2-1, with 7 bases aligning to TRBD2. With V trimmed by 1 base and J by 4 bases, 7 bases remained unmatched. The length of the CDR3 is 16 residues. Germline lookup yields CDR1 SGHTA and CDR2 FQGNSA. Written as DNA, the CDR3 is TGTGCCAGCAGCTTAGGGGGACTACTCGTTTACAATGAGCAGTTCTTC. As protein: CASSLGGLLVYNEQFF.

In nucleotides, the CDR3 is TGTGCCAGCAGCCGCGGGACAGCCGGGGGAAACACCATATATTTT. It is translated as CASSRGTAGGNTIYF. V usage is TRBV7-2 and J usage is TRBJ1-3; 7 bases fit TRBD1. CDR3 length equals 15 residues. The germline V gene has CDR1 SGHTA and CDR2 FQGNSA. The junction had 8 bases not matched to a gene; V was cut back by 5 bases and J by 4 bases.

V is TRBV21-1 and J is TRBJ2-7; the table gives TRBD1 as D, unverified against the DNA. TRBV21-1 is an annotated pseudogene. The CDR3 spans 19 residues. DNA of the CDR3: TGTGCCAGCAGCAAAGAGGCGGAGACAGCAGGGGGCATCTCCTACGAGCAGTACTTC. Translated: CASSKEAETAGGISYEQYF.

The V and J genes are TRBV7-9 and TRBJ1-2; the match to TRBD1 covers 9 bases. Germline V gene sequence: CDR1 SEHNR, CDR2 FQNEAQ (reference sequence). V was pared by 5 bases and J by 6 bases, with 7 bases of the junction left unmatched. The CDR3 contains 14 residues. CDR3 DNA sequence: TGTGCCAGCAGCCGCGGACAGGGGTTACATGGCTACACCTTC. It is translated as CASSRGQGLHGYTF.

The V call is TRBV7-8, the J call TRBJ2-2; a weak D match, TRBD2 (5 bases). V was shortened by 5 bases and J by 2 bases, with 9 bases between the two germline ends. Germline V gives CDR1 SGHVS, CDR2 FQNEAQ. CDR3 length: 14 residues. CDR3 loop: CASSKSGNTGELFF. CDR3 sequence (DNA): TGTGCCAGCAGCAAGAGCGGCAACACCGGGGAGCTGTTTTTT.

This clone appeared a few times. The J gene is TRBJ2-2, the V gene TRBV3-1 (or the pseudogene TRBV3-2); D not resolved. The CDR3 covers 12 residues. V was pared by 3 bases and J by 5 bases, with 4 bases between. Germline CDR1 LGHDT, CDR2 YNNKEL (reference sequence). Here the CDR3 DNA reads TGTGCCAGCAGCCACAGTACCGGGGAGCTGTTTTTT. This gives the protein CASSHSTGELFF.

The chain employs TRBV7-2 and TRBJ2-3, with D unclear. This CDR3 is built from 13 residues. Trimming took 6 bases from V and 3 from J, leaving 10 bases between them. Germline V gives CDR1 SGHTA, CDR2 FQGNSA. The CDR3 DNA sequence: TGTGCCAGCAGTTCTTACAGAACAGATACGCAGTATTTT. This codes for CASSSYRTDTQYF.

The chain employs TRBV7-7 and TRBJ1-1, with a tentative D call TRBD1 (5 bases). CDR1 and CDR2 (germline): SSHAT, FNYEAQ (reference sequence). The CDR3 length is 12 residues. Here the CDR3 DNA reads TGTGCTAGAAGACCCGGGGGAGCTGAAGCTTTCTTT. This sequence encodes CARRPGGAEAFF. Together with reference TRBV7-7 and TRBJ1-1, the CDR3 gives the full variable domain: GAGVSQSPRYKVTKRGQDVTLRCDPISSHATLYWYQQALGQGPEFLTYFNYEAQPDKSGLPSDRFSAERPEGSISTLTIQRTEQRDSAMYRCARRPGGAEAFFGQGTRLTVV.

This clone was seen only once. The rearrangement links TRBV6-2 or TRBV6-3 to TRBJ1-5; D is possibly TRBD1 (6 bases). From germline, CDR1 is MNHEY and CDR2 SVGEGT. The CDR3 contains 15 residues. Deletions cut 2 bases from V and 6 bases from J, with 14 bases between. CDR3 protein: CASSYATGSGQPQHF. The CDR3, as DNA: TGTGCCAGCAGTTACGCCACAGGGTCCGGTCAGCCCCAGCATTTT.

This CDR3 is CASSQDIGVAADTQYF. CDR3 DNA: TGTGCCAGCAGCCAAGATATCGGGGTAGCGGCCGATACGCAGTATTTT. The rearrangement links TRBV3-1 (or the pseudogene TRBV3-2) to TRBJ2-3; maybe TRBD2 (6 bases). The CDR3 runs 16 residues. The germline V and J ends were trimmed by 0 bases and 6 bases, with 16 bases remaining between them. Germline CDR1 LGHDT, CDR2 YNNKEL (reference sequence).

The sample holds a few counts of this clone. The chain joins TRBV2 to TRBJ1-2; D remains unclear. V gave up 4 bases and J gave up 10 bases, with 10 bases separating them. The CDR3 covers 11 residues. Germline loops: CDR1 SNHLY, CDR2 FYNNEI. The CDR3 DNA sequence: TGTGCCAGCAGTGTGGAGGAGGTCTACACCTTC. Protein product: CASSVEEVYTF.

The chain is built from TRBV19 and TRBJ1-4; the D gene is possibly TRBD1 (6 bases). From germline, CDR1 is LNHDA and CDR2 SQIVND (reference sequence). With 1 base removed from V and 5 bases from J, the gap between germline ends came to 11 bases. This CDR3 spans 15 amino acids. CDR3 sequence reads: CASSIVPQGNEKLFF. CDR3 sequence (DNA): TGTGCCAGTAGTATAGTCCCGCAGGGGAATGAAAAACTGTTTTTT.

The rearrangement joins TRBV19 to TRBJ2-1; perhaps TRBD1 as D (6 bases). CDR1 is LNHDA and CDR2 is SQIVND in the germline V gene (reference sequence). The germline V and J ends were trimmed by 3 bases and 10 bases, with 10 bases remaining between them. The CDR3 length is 12 residues. CDR3 sequence: CASSMGAREQFF. Written as DNA, the CDR3 is TGTGCCAGTAGTATGGGGGCCCGCGAGCAGTTCTTC.

The chain combines TRBV29-1 with TRBJ2-5; 7 positions match TRBD2. With 3 bases clipped from V and 5 bases from J, the junction kept 6 bases outside the gene matches. In germline, CDR1 is SQVTM, CDR2 ANQGSEA. The CDR3 totals 13 residues. DNA for the CDR3: TGCAGCGTTGAGGGGAACGGGAGGGAGACCCAGTACTTC. Protein sequence: CSVEGNGRETQYF.

This chain uses TRBV5-4 with TRBJ2-5, with a possible D match to TRBD2 (6 bases). With 4 bases removed from V and 5 bases from J, the gap between germline ends came to 12 bases. CDR1 is SGHNT and CDR2 is YYREEE in the germline V gene (reference sequence). The CDR3 runs to 13 residues. The DNA of the CDR3 is TGTGCCAGCAGCCATCTAGCGTCTGAGACCCAGTACTTC. Protein: CASSHLASETQYF.

With respect to this clone: A junction boundary mismatches the germline segment, possibly from a read error. The rearrangement joins TRBV7-7 to TRBJ2-1, with 7 bases matching TRBD2. CDR3 length equals 16 residues. Per germline, CDR1 SSHAT and CDR2 FNYEAQ (reference sequence). Here the CDR3 reads CASSLEGGSPYNEQFF. The CDR3 DNA reads TGTGCTAGCAGCTTAGAAGGCGGGAGCCCCTACAATGAGCAGTTCTTC.

V and J are TRBV5-1 and TRBJ2-7; 9 bases map to TRBD1. Germline assignment: CDR1 SGHRS and CDR2 YFSETQ. V was clipped by 6 bases and J by 2 bases; unmatched bases: 6. The CDR3 runs 14 residues. CDR3 nucleotide sequence: TGCGCCAGCATGGGGACAGGGACTACCTACGAGCAGTACTTC. The encoded protein is CASMGTGTTYEQYF.

The chain has TRBV2 and TRBJ2-3; 12 bases are shared with TRBD2. The CDR3 consists of 14 residues. J was trimmed by 5 bases and V by 5 bases; bases with no gene match: 2. Germline lookup yields CDR1 SNHLY and CDR2 FYNNEI. CDR3 bases: TGTGCCAGCAGTCCGGGACTAGCGGGAGATACGCAGTATTTT. Translation gives CASSPGLAGDTQYF.